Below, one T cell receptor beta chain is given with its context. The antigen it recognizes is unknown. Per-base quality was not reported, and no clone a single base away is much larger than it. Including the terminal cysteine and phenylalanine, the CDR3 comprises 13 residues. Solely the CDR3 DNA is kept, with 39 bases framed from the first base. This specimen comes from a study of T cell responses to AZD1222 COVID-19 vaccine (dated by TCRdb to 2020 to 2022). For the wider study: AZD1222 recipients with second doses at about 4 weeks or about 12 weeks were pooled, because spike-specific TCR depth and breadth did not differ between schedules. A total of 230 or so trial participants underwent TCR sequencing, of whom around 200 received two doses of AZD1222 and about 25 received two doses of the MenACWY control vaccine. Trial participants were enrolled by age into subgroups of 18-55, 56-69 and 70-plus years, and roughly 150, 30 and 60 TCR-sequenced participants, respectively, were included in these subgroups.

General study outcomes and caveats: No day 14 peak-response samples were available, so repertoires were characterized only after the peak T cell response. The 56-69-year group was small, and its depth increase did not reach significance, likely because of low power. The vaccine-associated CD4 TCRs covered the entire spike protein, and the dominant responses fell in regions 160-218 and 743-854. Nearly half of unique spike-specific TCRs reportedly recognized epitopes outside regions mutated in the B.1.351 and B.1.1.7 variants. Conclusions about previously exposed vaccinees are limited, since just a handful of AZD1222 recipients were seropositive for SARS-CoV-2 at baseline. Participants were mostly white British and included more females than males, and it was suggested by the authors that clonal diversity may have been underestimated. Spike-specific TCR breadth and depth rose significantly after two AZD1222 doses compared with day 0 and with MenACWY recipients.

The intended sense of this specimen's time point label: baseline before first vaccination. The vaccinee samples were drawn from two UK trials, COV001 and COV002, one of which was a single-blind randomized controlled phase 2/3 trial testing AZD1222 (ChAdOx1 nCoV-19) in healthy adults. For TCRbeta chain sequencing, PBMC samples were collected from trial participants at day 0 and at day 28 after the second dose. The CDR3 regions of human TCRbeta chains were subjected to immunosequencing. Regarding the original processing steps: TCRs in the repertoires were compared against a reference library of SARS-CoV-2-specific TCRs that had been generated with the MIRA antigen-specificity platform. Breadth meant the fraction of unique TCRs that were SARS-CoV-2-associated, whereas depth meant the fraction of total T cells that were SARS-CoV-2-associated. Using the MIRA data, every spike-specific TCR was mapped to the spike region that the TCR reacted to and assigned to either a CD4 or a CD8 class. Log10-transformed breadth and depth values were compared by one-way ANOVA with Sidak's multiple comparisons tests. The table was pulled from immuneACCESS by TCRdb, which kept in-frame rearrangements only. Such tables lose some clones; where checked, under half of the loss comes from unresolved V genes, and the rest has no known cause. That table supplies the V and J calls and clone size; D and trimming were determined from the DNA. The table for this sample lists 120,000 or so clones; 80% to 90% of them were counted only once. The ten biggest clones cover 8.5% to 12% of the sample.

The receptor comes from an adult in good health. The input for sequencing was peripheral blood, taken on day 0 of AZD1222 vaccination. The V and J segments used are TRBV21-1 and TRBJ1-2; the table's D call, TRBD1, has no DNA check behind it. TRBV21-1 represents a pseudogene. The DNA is TGTGCCAACCTAGACAGGGGTGAATATGGCTACACCTTC. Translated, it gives CANLDRGEYGYTF.